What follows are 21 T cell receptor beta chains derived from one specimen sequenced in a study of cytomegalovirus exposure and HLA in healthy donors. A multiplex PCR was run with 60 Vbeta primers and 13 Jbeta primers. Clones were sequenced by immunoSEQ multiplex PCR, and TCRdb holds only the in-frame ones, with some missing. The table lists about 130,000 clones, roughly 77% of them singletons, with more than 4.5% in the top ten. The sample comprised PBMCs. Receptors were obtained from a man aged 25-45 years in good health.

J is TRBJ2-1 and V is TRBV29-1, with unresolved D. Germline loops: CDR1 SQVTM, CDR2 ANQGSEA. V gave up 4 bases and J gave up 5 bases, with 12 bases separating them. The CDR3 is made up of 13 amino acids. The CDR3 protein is CSVGWSANNEQFF. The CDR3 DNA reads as TGCAGCGTTGGCTGGAGTGCGAACAATGAGCAGTTCTTC.

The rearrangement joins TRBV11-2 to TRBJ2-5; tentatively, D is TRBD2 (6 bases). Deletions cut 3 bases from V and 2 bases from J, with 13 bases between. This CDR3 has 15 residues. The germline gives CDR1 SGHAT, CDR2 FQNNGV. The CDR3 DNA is TGTGCCAGCAGCTTGGGAGGTCGGATGCAAGAGACCCAGTACTTC. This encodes CASSLGGRMQETQYF. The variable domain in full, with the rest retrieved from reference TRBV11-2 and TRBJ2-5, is EAGVAQSPRYKIIEKRQSVAFWCNPISGHATLYWYQQILGQGPKLLIQFQNNGVVDDSQLPKDRFSAERLKGVDSTLKIQPAKLEDSAVYLCASSLGGRMQETQYFGPGTRLLVL.

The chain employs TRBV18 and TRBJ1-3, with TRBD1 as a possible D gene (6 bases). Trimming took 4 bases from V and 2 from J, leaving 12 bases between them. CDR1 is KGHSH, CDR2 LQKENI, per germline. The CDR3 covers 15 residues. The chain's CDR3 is CASSRGTSAGNTIYF. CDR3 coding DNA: TGTGCCAGCTCACGAGGGACATCAGCTGGAAACACCATATATTTT.

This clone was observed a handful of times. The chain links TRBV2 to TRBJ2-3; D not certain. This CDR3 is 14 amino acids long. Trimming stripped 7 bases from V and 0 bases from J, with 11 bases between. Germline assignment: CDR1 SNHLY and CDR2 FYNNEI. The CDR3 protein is CASIWLTSTDTQYF. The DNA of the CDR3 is TGTGCCAGCATTTGGCTGACTAGCACAGATACGCAGTATTTT.

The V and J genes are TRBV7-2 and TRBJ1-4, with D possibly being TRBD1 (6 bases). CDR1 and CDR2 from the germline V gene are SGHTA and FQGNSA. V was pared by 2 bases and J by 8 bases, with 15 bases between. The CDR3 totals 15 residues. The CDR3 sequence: CASSLNGQGREKLFF. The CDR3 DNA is TGTGCCAGCAGCTTAAACGGGCAGGGGCGAGAAAAACTGTTTTTT. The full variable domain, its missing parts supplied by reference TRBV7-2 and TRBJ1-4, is GAGVSQSPSNKVTEKGKDVELRCDPISGHTALYWYRQSLGQGLEFLIYFQGNSAPDKSGLPSDRFSAERTGGSVSTLTIQRTQQEDSAVYLCASSLNGQGREKLFFGSGTQLSVL.

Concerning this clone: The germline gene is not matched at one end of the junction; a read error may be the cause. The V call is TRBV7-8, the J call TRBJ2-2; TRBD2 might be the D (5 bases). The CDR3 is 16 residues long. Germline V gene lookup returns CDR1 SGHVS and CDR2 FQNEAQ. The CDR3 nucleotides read TGTGCCAGCAGCTTTAGGTGGGCCGGGAACTCCGGGGAGCTGTTTTTT. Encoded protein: CASSFRWAGNSGELFF.

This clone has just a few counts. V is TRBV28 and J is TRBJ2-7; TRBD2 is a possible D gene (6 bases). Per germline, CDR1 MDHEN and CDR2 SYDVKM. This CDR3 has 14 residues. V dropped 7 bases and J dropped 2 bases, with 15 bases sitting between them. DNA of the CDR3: TGTGCCAGCACCCAGGGCGGGGCCCCCTACGAGCAGTACTTC. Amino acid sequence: CASTQGGAPYEQYF.

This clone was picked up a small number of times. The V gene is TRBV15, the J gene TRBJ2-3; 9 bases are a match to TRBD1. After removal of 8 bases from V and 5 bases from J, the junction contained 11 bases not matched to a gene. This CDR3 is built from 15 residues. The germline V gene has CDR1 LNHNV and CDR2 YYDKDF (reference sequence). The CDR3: CATVSGDRVLDTQYF. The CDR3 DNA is TGTGCCACCGTCTCGGGGGACAGGGTGTTAGATACGCAGTATTTT.

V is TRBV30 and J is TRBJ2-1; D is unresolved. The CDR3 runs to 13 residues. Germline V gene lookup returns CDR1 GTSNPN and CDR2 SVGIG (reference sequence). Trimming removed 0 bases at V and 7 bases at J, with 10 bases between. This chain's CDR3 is CAWSVSGVNEQFF. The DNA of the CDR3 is TGTGCCTGGAGTGTGTCCGGAGTGAATGAGCAGTTCTTC.

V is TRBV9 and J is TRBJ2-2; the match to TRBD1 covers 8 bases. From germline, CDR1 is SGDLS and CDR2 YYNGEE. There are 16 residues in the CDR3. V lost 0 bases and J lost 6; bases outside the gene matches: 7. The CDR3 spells CASSVGGSGGPGELFF. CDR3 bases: TGTGCCAGCAGCGTAGGTGGGTCAGGGGGCCCCGGGGAGCTGTTTTTT.

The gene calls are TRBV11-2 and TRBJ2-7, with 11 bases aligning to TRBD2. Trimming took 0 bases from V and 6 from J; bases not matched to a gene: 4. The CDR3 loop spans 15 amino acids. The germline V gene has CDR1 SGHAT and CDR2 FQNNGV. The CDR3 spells CASSLDIAGGPEQYF. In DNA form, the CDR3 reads TGTGCCAGCAGCTTAGATATAGCGGGAGGGCCCGAGCAGTACTTC.

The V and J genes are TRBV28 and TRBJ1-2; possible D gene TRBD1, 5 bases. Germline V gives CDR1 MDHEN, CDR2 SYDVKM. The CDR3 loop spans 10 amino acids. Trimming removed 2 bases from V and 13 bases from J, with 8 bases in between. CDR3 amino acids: CASSLSDSTF. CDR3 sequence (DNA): TGTGCCAGCAGTTTAAGTGACAGCACCTTC.

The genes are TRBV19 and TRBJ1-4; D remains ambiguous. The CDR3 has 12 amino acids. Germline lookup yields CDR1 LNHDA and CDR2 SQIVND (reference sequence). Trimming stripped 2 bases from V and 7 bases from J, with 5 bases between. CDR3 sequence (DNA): TGTGCCAGTAGTATACGAGGTGAAAAACTGTTTTTT. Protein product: CASSIRGEKLFF. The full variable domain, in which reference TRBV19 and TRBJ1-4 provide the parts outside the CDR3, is DGGITQSPKYLFRKEGQNVTLSCEQNLNHDAMYWYRQDPGQGLRLIYYSQIVNDFQKGDIAEGYSVSREKKESFPLTVTSAQKNPTAFYLCASSIRGEKLFFGSGTQLSVL.

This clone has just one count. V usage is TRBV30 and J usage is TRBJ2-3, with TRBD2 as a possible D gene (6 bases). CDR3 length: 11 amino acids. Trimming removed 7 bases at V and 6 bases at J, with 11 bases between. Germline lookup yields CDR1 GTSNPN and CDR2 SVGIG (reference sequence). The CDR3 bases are TGTGCCTTCGGGACTCCCGATACGCAGTATTTT. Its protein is CAFGTPDTQYF.

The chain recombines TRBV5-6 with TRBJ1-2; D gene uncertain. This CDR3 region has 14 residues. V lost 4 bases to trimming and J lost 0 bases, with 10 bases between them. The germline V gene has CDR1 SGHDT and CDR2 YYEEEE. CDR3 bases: TGTGCCAGCAGCCTTTTAACAGCTAACTATGGCTACACCTTC. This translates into CASSLLTANYGYTF.

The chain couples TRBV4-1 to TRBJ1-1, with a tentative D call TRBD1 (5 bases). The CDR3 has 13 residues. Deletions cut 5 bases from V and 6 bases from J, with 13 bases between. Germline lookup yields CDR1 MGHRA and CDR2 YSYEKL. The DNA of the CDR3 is TGCGCCAGCAGCAAACAGTGGGGGGCTGAAGCTTTCTTT. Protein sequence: CASSKQWGAEAFF.

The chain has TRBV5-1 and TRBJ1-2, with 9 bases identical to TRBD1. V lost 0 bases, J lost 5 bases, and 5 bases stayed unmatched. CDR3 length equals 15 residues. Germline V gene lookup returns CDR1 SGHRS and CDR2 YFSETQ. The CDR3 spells CASSLGTGAGYGYTF. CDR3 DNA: TGCGCCAGCAGCTTGGGGACAGGGGCTGGATATGGCTACACCTTC.

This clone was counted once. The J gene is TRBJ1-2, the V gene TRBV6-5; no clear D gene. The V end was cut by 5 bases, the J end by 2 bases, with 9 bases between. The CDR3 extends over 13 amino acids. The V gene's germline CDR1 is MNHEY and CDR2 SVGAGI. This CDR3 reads CASSETQNYGYTF. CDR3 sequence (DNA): TGTGCCAGCAGTGAAACACAGAACTATGGCTACACCTTC.

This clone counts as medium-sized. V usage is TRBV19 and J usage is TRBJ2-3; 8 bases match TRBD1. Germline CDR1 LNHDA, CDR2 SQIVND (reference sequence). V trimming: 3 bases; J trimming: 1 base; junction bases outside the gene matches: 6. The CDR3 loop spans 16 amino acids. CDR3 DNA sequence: TGTGCCAGTAGTATCCCTCCGGGACAGGGCACAGATACGCAGTATTTT. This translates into CASSIPPGQGTDTQYF.

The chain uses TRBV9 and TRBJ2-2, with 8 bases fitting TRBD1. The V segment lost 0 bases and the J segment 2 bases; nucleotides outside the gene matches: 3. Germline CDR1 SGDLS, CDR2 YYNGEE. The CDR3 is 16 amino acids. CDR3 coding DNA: TGTGCCAGCAGCGTAGGGGGACAGGCCAACACCGGGGAGCTGTTTTTT. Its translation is CASSVGGQANTGELFF.

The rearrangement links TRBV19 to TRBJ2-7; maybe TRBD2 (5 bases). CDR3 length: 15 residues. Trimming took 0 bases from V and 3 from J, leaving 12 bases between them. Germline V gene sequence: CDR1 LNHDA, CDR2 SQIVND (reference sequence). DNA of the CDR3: TGTGCCAGTAGTATAGATATCCAGCGGCGCTACGAGCAGTACTTC. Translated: CASSIDIQRRYEQYF.